This T cell receptor beta chain originates from a study of monozygotic twins with inflammatory bowel disease. To note about this clonotype: What it binds is unknown.

The CDR3 covers 12 residues. The germline gives CDR1 SQVTM, CDR2 ANQGSEA. Broader study findings: Background noise in patient repertoires may stem from differing immunosuppressive treatments.

UMIs bearing a 6-nucleotide sample barcode were added through template switching. TCRdb re-called the 5' RACE reads and gives one entry per CDR3 protein, without DNA. The sample includes about 150,000 distinct CDR3 sequences. The sequencing sample was made of blood. The V gene is TRBV29-1, the J gene TRBJ2-7; the D call of TRBD2 rests on TCRdb alone, since no DNA is present to check it. The sequence derives from a human donor with ulcerative colitis or Crohn's disease, or a healthy co-twin of an affected twin (not recorded which). The CDR3 spells CSVGTLAYEQYF.